The source of this T cell receptor (beta chain) is a study of blood T cells in healthy people across ages. Study-level points and caveats: Per million T cells, the diversity of TCR beta decreased roughly linearly as age advanced.

Per individual sample, total RNA of at least 5 micrograms was extracted. Using a J-beta primer mix together with a sample-barcoded 5' primer, a second PCR was run for roughly 7 to 11 cycles. A template-switch adaptor containing 12 random nucleotides labeled each cDNA molecule. TCRdb itself ran the 5' RACE reads through MiXCR, one entry per CDR3 protein. This table has about 1.5 million distinct CDR3 sequences, 40% to 45% appearing once. With 0 bases removed from V and 2 bases from J, the gap between germline ends came to 12 bases. The CDR3 is 15 residues long. The germline V gene encodes CDR1 SGDLS and CDR2 YYNGEE. This clonotype appeared a single time. Its antigen is not identified.

The rearrangement links TRBV9 to TRBJ2-7; D is unresolved. The sequencing sample was made of blood. This receptor was taken from a woman between 18 and 29 years old in good health. The CDR3 protein is CASSVGPGTTYEQYF. The DNA for the CDR3 is TGTGCCAGCAGCGTAGGCCCAGGCACCACCTACGAGCAGTACTTC. Filled out from reference TRBV9 and TRBJ2-7, the complete variable domain reads DSGVTQTPKHLITATGQRVTLRCSPRSGDLSVYWYQQSLDQGLQFLIQYYNGEERAKGNILERFSAQQFPDLHSELNLSSLELGDSALYFCASSVGPGTTYEQYFGPGTRLTVT.